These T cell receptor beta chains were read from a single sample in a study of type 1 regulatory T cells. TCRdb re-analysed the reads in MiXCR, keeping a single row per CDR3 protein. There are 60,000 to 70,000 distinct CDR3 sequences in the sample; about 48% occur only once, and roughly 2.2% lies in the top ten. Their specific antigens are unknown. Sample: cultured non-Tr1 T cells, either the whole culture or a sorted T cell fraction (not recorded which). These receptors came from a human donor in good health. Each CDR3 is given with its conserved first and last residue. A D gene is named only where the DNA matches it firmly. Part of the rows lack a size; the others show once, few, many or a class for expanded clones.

CDR3aa: CASSISQGRSYNEQFF
CDR3nt: TGTGCCAGTAGTATATCTCAGGGAAGGTCCTACAATGAGCAGTTCTTC
d_gene: .
v_gene: TRBV19
j_gene: TRBJ2-1
abundance: .

CDR3aa: CASSLMGQGRYNEQFF
CDR3nt: TGTGCCAGCAGCTTAATGGGACAGGGAAGATACAATGAGCAGTTCTTC
d_gene: TRBD1
v_gene: TRBV7-2
j_gene: TRBJ2-1
abundance: .

CDR3aa: CASSPTRGSGELFF
CDR3nt: TGTGCCAGCTCACCCACAAGAGGTTCCGGGGAGCTGTTTTTT
d_gene: .
v_gene: TRBV18
j_gene: TRBJ2-2
abundance: .

CDR3aa: CASSGTSEAFF
CDR3nt: TGTGCCAGCAGTGGGACTTCTGAAGCTTTCTTT
d_gene: .
v_gene: TRBV2
j_gene: TRBJ1-1
abundance: .

CDR3aa: CASRGGNNEQFF
CDR3nt: TGTGCCAGCAGGGGAGGGAACAATGAGCAGTTCTTC
d_gene: TRBD2
v_gene: TRBV2
j_gene: TRBJ2-1
abundance: .

CDR3aa: CASSSDRGHRGYTF
CDR3nt: TGTGCCAGCAGTAGTGACAGGGGGCATAGGGGCTACACCTTC
d_gene: TRBD1
v_gene: TRBV12-3/TRBV12-4
j_gene: TRBJ1-2
abundance: .

CDR3aa: CASSFNAGNGYTF
CDR3nt: TGTGCCAGCAGTTTTAATGCCGGGAATGGCTATACCTTC
d_gene: .
v_gene: TRBV27
j_gene: TRBJ1-2
abundance: .

CDR3aa: CASSLGQRGRQETQYF
CDR3nt: TGTGCCAGCAGCTTAGGGCAGCGGGGGCGACAAGAGACCCAGTACTTC
d_gene: TRBD2
v_gene: TRBV7-8
j_gene: TRBJ2-5
abundance: .

CDR3aa: CSARVNRGVPDTQYF
CDR3nt: TGCAGTGCGCGGGTTAACCGGGGGGTGCCAGATACGCAGTATTTT
d_gene: TRBD2
v_gene: TRBV20-1
j_gene: TRBJ2-3
abundance: few

CDR3aa: CASSTETGVKGYTF
CDR3nt: TGTGCCAGCAGCACTGAGACAGGGGTAAAAGGCTACACCTTC
d_gene: TRBD1
v_gene: TRBV7-9
j_gene: TRBJ1-2
abundance: .

CDR3aa: CAIGRTGGRSTADTQYF
CDR3nt: TGTGCCATCGGGCGAACAGGGGGCAGAAGTACGGCAGATACGCAGTATTTT
d_gene: TRBD1
v_gene: TRBV10-3
j_gene: TRBJ2-3
abundance: few

CDR3aa: CASSKPPGAGDLNEQFF
CDR3nt: TGTGCCAGCAGTAAGCCACCTGGAGCGGGGGATCTGAATGAGCAGTTCTTC
d_gene: TRBD2
v_gene: TRBV6-2/TRBV6-3
j_gene: TRBJ2-1
abundance: .

CDR3aa: CASSFQGGGSYEQYF
CDR3nt: TGTGCCAGCAGTTTTCAGGGTGGAGGCTCCTACGAGCAGTACTTC
d_gene: .
v_gene: TRBV12-3/TRBV12-4
j_gene: TRBJ2-7
abundance: .

CDR3aa: CASIEGGNEQFF
CDR3nt: TGTGCCAGCATCGAAGGGGGGAATGAGCAGTTCTTC
d_gene: .
v_gene: TRBV2
j_gene: TRBJ2-1
abundance: medium-sized

CDR3aa: CSARRLEDETQYF
CDR3nt: TGCAGTGCAAGGAGACTAGAGGACGAGACCCAGTACTTC
d_gene: .
v_gene: TRBV20-1
j_gene: TRBJ2-5
abundance: .

CDR3aa: CASSFVSPHEQYF
CDR3nt: TGTGCCAGCAGTTTCGTTAGTCCCCACGAGCAGTACTTC
d_gene: .
v_gene: TRBV12-3/TRBV12-4
j_gene: TRBJ2-7
abundance: .

CDR3aa: CSAKHPTGGALETQYF
CDR3nt: TGCAGTGCTAAACATCCGACAGGCGGAGCGTTAGAGACCCAGTACTTC
d_gene: .
v_gene: TRBV20-1
j_gene: TRBJ2-5
abundance: .

CDR3aa: CASSSRTGVTGELFF
CDR3nt: TGTGCCAGCAGCTCCCGGACAGGGGTCACCGGGGAGCTGTTTTTT
d_gene: TRBD1
v_gene: TRBV7-2
j_gene: TRBJ2-2
abundance: .

CDR3aa: CASSPLAVATNEKLFF
CDR3nt: TGTGCCAGTAGTCCGTTGGCGGTTGCAACTAATGAAAAACTGTTTTTT
d_gene: .
v_gene: TRBV19
j_gene: TRBJ1-4
abundance: .

CDR3aa: CASTTTTGDNGYTF
CDR3nt: TGCGCCAGCACCACGACGACAGGGGATAATGGCTACACCTTC
d_gene: TRBD1
v_gene: TRBV5-1
j_gene: TRBJ1-2
abundance: .

CDR3aa: CASSFEAGGARGTQYF
CDR3nt: TGCGCCAGCAGCTTTGAGGCAGGGGGCGCCCGGGGTACGCAGTATTTT
d_gene: TRBD1
v_gene: TRBV5-1
j_gene: TRBJ2-3
abundance: .

CDR3aa: CASSISYEQYF
CDR3nt: TGTGCCAGCAGCATATCCTACGAGCAGTACTTC
d_gene: .
v_gene: TRBV7-2
j_gene: TRBJ2-7
abundance: many

CDR3aa: CASSEGARYGYTF
CDR3nt: TGTGCCAGCAGCGAGGGGGCGCGGTATGGCTACACCTTC
d_gene: TRBD1
v_gene: TRBV4-2
j_gene: TRBJ1-2
abundance: few

CDR3aa: CSAIKLQGGLRAFF
CDR3nt: TGCAGTGCCATTAAGTTACAGGGGGGCCTTCGAGCTTTCTTT
d_gene: TRBD1
v_gene: TRBV20-1
j_gene: TRBJ1-1
abundance: few